What follows are 19 T cell receptor beta chains derived from one specimen sequenced in a study of vaccination and CD4 T cells after COVID-19. No antigen has been assigned to these receptors. Sequenced with the Oncomine TCR Beta short-read assay was DNA taken from cultured CD4+ T cells. A single record per CDR3 protein comes from TCRdb applying MiXCR to the PCR reads. The sample holds around 20,000 distinct CDR3 sequences; 51% are singletons and the top ten take roughly 10%. The treatment here: approximately nine-day PBMC culture with coronavirus spike peptide pools or control peptides (ViraFEST assay). Sequencing was performed on CD4+ T cells from blood, cultured in vitro, taken before SARS-CoV-2 vaccination. The source of these receptors is a human donor who had recovered from COVID-19.

The chain joins TRBV6-1 to TRBJ2-7, with a weak D call TRBD1 (5 bases). There are 13 residues in the CDR3. CDR1 and CDR2 from the germline V gene are MNHNS and SASEGT. V gave up 7 bases and J gave up 4 bases, with 14 bases separating them. CDR3 region: CASTIREQYEQYF. CDR3 nucleotide sequence: TGTGCCAGCACTATCAGGGAACAGTACGAGCAGTACTTC.

This chain connects TRBV18 to TRBJ2-3; the D is unclear. This CDR3 comprises 14 residues. V was trimmed by 3 bases and J by 5 bases, leaving 12 bases between them. Germline V CDR1 and CDR2: KGHSH, LQKENI. The CDR3 region is CASSPTSSEDTQYF. The CDR3 nucleotides are TGTGCCAGCTCACCTACGAGCAGCGAAGATACGCAGTATTTT.

In this sample, this clonotype turned up a few times. The chain combines TRBV6-5 with TRBJ1-3; D gene ambiguous. The germline gives CDR1 MNHEY, CDR2 SVGAGI. The CDR3 length is 16 residues. The V and J ends lost 4 bases and 0 bases respectively, with 13 bases between them. The chain's CDR3 is CASSSGRITSGNTIYF. Written as DNA, the CDR3 is TGTGCCAGCAGTTCAGGACGGATCACCTCTGGAAACACCATATATTTT.

This clonotype appeared a single time. The chain recombines TRBV28 with TRBJ2-7, with D possibly matching TRBD2 (5 bases). CDR1 MDHEN and CDR2 SYDVKM come from the germline V gene. This CDR3 comprises 12 residues. Trimming took off 6 bases at V and 12 bases at J, with 18 bases between the two ends. The CDR3 sequence is CASSSGGPRAYF. As DNA, the CDR3 is TGTGCCAGCAGCTCCGGCGGGCCCCGGGCGTACTTC.

A note on this clonotype: The junction shows a germline mismatch at one end, possibly a read error. V is TRBV20-1 and J is TRBJ1-6, with unresolved D. The CDR3 has 13 residues. Germline V CDR1 and CDR2: DFQATT, SNEGSKA (reference sequence). The CDR3, as DNA: TGCGGTGCCGACGACACGCAGAATTCACCCCTCCACTTT. Translating it yields CGADDTQNSPLHF.

The rearrangement uses TRBV10-2 and TRBJ1-6; D is perhaps TRBD1 (5 bases). From germline, CDR1 is WSHSY and CDR2 SAAADI. The CDR3 runs 17 residues. The V end lost 5 bases, the J end lost 9 bases, and 23 bases lay between the germline ends. The CDR3 reads CASSLTIGHDVGSPLHF. The CDR3 region has the DNA TGCGCCAGCAGTCTTACGATAGGACACGACGTTGGTTCACCCCTCCACTTT.

The gene calls are TRBV19 and TRBJ2-3; D perhaps matches TRBD1 (5 bases). Germline CDR1 and CDR2: LNHDA and SQIVND (reference sequence). This CDR3 has 15 amino acids. V was cut by 6 bases and J by 2 bases, with 15 bases left in between. CDR3: CASSTQGLDTDTQYF. DNA of the CDR3: TGTGCCAGTAGCACCCAGGGTTTGGACACAGATACGCAGTATTTT.

In this sample, this clonotype is medium-sized. This chain joins TRBV20-1 and TRBJ2-3; 10 nucleotides match TRBD2. CDR1 is DFQATT and CDR2 is SNEGSKA in the germline V gene (reference sequence). After removal of 7 bases from V and 6 bases from J, the junction contained 7 bases not matched to a gene. The CDR3 contains 13 residues. This chain's CDR3 is CSGLAGESDTQYF. CDR3 DNA: TGCAGTGGGCTAGCGGGAGAGAGTGATACGCAGTATTTT.

This clonotype was seen a handful of times. The chain has TRBV4-1 and TRBJ2-7; TRBD2 agrees at 13 bases. With 5 bases clipped from V and 3 bases from J, the junction kept 4 bases outside the gene matches. This CDR3 region has 15 residues. Germline CDR1 is MGHRA and CDR2 is YSYEKL. This CDR3 reads CASSTRTSGSYEQYF. As DNA, the CDR3 is TGCGCCAGCAGCACGCGGACTAGCGGGAGCTACGAGCAGTACTTC.

V is TRBV2 and J is TRBJ2-1; 9 bases agree with TRBD2. J gave up 4 bases and V 10 bases, and 11 bases lay outside the gene matches. This CDR3 contains 15 residues. Germline V gives CDR1 SNHLY, CDR2 FYNNEI. CDR3 bases: TGTGCCACCCGTCGATATAGCGGGGGATACAATGAGCAGTTCTTC. This codes for CATRRYSGGYNEQFF.

The CDR3 nucleotides are TGCATTACCGGAAATCCGGCGAGCTCCTACAATGAGCAGTTCTTC. Translating it yields CITGNPASSYNEQFF. The V call is TRBV20-1, the J call TRBJ2-1; D unclear. The CDR3 covers 15 residues. Germline CDR1 and CDR2: DFQATT and SNEGSKA (reference sequence).

V is TRBV29-1 and J is TRBJ2-7; 8 bases are shared with TRBD1. Germline V gives CDR1 SQVTM, CDR2 ANQGSEA. The CDR3 length is 15 residues. Trimming cost V 7 bases and J 3 bases; bases outside gene matches: 14. The CDR3 nucleotides read TGCAGCGCCGCCCGGTCGGGGACAGGCGACTACGAGCAGTACTTC. It encodes CSAARSGTGDYEQYF.

This clonotype has more than one count but fewer than ten. The chain is built from TRBV7-8 and TRBJ1-2; D is possibly TRBD1 (6 bases). The CDR3 loop spans 15 amino acids. CDR1 is SGHVS, CDR2 FQNEAQ, per germline. Trimming stripped 2 bases from V and 7 bases from J, with 17 bases between. Here the CDR3 reads CASSLMSGGSGGYTF. CDR3 coding DNA: TGTGCCAGCAGCTTAATGTCGGGGGGCAGTGGTGGCTACACCTTC.

This clonotype was seen a handful of times. V is TRBV6-5 and J is TRBJ2-1, with a tentative D call TRBD2 (5 bases). The V end was cut by 2 bases, the J end by 3 bases, with 11 bases between. Germline loops: CDR1 MNHEY, CDR2 SVGAGI. CDR3 length: 15 residues. This CDR3 reads CASSYMGRYYNEQFF. The CDR3 DNA reads TGTGCCAGCAGTTACATGGGGAGATACTACAATGAGCAGTTCTTC.

This clonotype was counted only a few times. J is TRBJ2-3 and V is TRBV7-2, with 9 bases lining up with TRBD1. The CDR3 extends over 14 amino acids. The V gene's germline CDR1 is SGHTA and CDR2 FQGNSA. Trimming at V came to 3 bases and at J to 3 bases, leaving 1 base not matched to a gene. CDR3 sequence reads: CASSFGTGTDTQYF. The CDR3 DNA sequence: TGTGCCAGCAGCTTTGGGACAGGGACAGATACGCAGTATTTT.

The rearrangement uses TRBV28 and TRBJ2-7, with 8 nucleotides matching TRBD1. J was trimmed by 11 bases and V by 3 bases; bases with no gene match: 6. The CDR3 loop spans 12 amino acids. Germline CDR1 is MDHEN and CDR2 is SYDVKM. CDR3 bases: TGTGCCAGCAGTTTGGTCAGGGGGCTGGAGTACTTC. It specifies CASSLVRGLEYF.

The chain joins TRBV10-3 to TRBJ2-1; D gene unclear. Germline CDR1 ENHRY, CDR2 SYGVKD. CDR3 length: 13 amino acids. The V end was cut by 2 bases, the J end by 5 bases, with 7 bases between. The CDR3 loop is CAISEILDNEQFF. CDR3 in DNA: TGTGCCATCAGTGAGATCCTCGACAATGAGCAGTTCTTC.

This clonotype turned up a few times. At one end, the junction sequence differs from germline, possibly due to a read error. The V and J genes are TRBV20-1 and TRBJ2-7; D may match TRBD1 or TRBD2 (5 bases each). The CDR3 is 16 residues long. CDR1 and CDR2 (germline): DFQATT, SNEGSKA (reference sequence). CDR3 sequence (DNA): TGCAGTGCTAGAGATCCTTTATGGGGGACCTCCCACGAGCAGTACTTC. Its translation is CSARDPLWGTSHEQYF.

The chain carries TRBV6-2 or TRBV6-3 and TRBJ2-7; D is uncertain. CDR1 MNHEY and CDR2 SVGEGT come from the germline V gene. The length of the CDR3 is 13 residues. Trimming removed 6 bases from V and 3 bases from J, with 12 bases in between. In DNA form, the CDR3 reads TGTGCCAGCAGGGACGGAAGTTACTACGAGCAGTACTTC. Its translation: CASRDGSYYEQYF.